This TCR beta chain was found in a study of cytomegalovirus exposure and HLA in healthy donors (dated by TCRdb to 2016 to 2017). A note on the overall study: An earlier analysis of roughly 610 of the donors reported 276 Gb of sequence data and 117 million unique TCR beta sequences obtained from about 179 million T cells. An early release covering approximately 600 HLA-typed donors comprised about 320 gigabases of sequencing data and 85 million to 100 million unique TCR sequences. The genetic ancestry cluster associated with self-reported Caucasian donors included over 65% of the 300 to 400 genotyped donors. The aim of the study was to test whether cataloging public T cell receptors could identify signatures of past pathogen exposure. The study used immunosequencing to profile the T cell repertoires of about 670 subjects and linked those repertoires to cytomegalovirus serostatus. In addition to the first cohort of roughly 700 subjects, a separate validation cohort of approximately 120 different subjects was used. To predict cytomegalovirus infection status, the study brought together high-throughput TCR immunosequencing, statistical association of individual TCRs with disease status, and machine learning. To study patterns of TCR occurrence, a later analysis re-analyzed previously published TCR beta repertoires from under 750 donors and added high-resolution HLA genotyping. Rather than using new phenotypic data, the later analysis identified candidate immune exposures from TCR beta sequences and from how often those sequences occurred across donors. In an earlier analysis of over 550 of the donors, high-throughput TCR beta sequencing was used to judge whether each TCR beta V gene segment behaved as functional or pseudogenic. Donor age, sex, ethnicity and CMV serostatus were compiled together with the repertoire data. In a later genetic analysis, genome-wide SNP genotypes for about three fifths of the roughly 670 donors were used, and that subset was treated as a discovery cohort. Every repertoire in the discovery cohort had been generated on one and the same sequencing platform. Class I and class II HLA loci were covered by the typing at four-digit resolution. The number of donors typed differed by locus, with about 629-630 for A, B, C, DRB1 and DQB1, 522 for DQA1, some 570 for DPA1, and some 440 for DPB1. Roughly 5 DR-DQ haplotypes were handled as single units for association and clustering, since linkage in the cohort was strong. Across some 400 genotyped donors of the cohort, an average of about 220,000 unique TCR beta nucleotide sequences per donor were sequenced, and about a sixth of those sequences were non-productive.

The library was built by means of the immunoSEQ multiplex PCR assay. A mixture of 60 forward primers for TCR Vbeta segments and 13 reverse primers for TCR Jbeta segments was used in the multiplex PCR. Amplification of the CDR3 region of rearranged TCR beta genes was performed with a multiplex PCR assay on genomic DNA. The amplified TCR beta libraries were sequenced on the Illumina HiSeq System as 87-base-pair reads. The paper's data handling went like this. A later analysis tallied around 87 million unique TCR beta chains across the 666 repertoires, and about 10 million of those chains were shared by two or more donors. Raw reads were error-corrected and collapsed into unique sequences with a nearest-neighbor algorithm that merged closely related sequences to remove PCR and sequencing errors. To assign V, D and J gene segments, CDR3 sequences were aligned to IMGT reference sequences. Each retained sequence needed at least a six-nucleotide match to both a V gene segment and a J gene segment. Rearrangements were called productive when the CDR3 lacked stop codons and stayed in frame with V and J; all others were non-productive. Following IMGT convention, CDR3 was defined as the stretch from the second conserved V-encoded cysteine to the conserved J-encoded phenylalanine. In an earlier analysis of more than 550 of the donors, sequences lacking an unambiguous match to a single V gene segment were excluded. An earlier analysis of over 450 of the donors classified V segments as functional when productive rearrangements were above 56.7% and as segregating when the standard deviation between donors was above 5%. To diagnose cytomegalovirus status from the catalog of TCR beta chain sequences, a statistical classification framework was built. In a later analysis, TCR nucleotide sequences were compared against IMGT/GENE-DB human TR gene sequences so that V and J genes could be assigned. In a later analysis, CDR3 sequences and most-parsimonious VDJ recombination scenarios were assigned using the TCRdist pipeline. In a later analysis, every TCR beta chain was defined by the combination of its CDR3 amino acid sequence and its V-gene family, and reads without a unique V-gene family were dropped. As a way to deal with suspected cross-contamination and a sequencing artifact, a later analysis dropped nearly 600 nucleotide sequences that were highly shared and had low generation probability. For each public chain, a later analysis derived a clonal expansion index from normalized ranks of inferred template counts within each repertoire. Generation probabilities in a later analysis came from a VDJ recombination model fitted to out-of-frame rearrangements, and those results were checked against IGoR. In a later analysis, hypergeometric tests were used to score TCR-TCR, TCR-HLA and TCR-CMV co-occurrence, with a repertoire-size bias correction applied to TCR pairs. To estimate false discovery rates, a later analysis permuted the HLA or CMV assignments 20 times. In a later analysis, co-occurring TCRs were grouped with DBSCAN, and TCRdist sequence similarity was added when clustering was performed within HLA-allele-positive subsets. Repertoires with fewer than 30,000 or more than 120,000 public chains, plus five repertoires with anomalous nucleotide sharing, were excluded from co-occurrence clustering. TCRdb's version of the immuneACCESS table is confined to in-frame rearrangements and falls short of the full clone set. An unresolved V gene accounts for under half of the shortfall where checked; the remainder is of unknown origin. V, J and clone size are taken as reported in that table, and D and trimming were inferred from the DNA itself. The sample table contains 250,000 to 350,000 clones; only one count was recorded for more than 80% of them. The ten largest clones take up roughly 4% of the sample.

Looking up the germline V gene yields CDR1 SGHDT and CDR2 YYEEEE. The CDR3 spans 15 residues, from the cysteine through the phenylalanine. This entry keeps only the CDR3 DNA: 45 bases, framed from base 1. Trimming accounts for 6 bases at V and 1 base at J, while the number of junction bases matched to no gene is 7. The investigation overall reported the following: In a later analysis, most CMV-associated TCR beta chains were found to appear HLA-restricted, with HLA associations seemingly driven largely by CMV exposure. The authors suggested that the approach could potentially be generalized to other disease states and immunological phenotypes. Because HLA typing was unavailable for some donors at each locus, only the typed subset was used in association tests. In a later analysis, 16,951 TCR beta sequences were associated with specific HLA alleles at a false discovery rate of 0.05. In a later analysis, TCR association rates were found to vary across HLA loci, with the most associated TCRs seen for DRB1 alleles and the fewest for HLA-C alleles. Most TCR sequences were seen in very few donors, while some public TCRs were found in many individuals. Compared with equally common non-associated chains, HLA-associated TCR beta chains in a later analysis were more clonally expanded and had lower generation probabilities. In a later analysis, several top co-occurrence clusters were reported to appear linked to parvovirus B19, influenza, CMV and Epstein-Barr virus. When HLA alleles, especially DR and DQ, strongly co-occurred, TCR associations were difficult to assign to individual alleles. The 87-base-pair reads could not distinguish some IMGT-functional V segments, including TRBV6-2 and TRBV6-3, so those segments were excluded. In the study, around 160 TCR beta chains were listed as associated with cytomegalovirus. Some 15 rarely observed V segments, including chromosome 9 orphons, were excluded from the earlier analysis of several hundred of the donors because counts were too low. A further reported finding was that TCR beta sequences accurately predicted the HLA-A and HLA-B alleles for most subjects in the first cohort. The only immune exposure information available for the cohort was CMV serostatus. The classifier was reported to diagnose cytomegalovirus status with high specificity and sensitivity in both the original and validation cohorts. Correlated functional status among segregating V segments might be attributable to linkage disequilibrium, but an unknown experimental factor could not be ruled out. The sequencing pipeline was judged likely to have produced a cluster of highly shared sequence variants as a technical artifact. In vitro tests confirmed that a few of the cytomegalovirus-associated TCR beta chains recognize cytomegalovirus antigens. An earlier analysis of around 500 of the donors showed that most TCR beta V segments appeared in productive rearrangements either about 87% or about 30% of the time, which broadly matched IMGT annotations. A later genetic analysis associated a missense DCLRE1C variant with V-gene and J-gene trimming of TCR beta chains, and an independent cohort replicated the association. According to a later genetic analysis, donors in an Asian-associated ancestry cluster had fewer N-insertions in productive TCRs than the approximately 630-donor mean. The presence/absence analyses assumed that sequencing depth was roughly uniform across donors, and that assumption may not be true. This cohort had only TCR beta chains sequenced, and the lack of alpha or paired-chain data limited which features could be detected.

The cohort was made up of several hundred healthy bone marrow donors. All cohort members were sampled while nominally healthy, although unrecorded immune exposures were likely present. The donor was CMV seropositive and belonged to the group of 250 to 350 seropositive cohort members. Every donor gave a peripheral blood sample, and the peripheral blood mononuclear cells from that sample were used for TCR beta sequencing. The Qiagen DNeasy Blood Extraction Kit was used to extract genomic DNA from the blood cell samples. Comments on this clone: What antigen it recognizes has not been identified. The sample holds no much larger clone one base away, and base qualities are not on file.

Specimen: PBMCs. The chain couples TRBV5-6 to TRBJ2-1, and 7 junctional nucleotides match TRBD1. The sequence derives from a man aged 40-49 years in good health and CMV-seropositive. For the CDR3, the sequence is CASTPRDSSYNEQFF. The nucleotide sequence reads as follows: TGTGCCAGCACCCCCCGGGACAGTTCCTACAATGAGCAGTTCTTC.